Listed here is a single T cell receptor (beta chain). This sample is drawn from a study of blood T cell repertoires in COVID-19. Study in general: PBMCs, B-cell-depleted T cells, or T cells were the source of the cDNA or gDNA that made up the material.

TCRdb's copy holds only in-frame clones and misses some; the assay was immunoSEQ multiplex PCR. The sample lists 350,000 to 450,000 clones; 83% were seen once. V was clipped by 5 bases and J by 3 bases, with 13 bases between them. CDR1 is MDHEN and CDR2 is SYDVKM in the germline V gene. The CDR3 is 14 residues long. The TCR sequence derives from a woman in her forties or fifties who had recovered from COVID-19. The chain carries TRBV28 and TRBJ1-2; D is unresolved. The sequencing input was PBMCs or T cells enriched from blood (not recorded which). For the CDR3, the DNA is TGTGCCAGCAGTCCGACCCTCGGGGACTATGGCTACACCTTC. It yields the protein CASSPTLGDYGYTF.